This T cell receptor (beta chain) was recorded in a study of ipilimumab plus nivolumab after autologous stem cell transplantation. Overall study context: Patients received a median of roughly five ipilimumab and 8 or 9 nivolumab doses.

V shed 6 bases, J shed 7 bases, and the junction held 9 bases outside the gene matches. CDR1 is KGHSH, CDR2 LQKENI, per germline. The CDR3 is made up of 17 amino acids. Measured with immunoSEQ multiplex PCR; TCRdb has only the in-frame clones, and not every one. The sample contains about 24,000 clones, around 83% of which appear only once. Patients got ipilimumab 1 mg/kg beginning 14 to 28 days post-transplant. The chain employs TRBV18 and TRBJ2-1; 16 nucleotides match TRBD2. The source was PBMCs, collected in a trial of ipilimumab plus nivolumab as post-transplant consolidation. This receptor was identified in a male donor with diffuse large B-cell lymphoma. In DNA, the CDR3 is TGTGCCAGCTCTGTCCCGGGACTAGCGGGGGGGCCTAATGAGCAGTTCTTC. Translated, it gives CASSVPGLAGGPNEQFF.